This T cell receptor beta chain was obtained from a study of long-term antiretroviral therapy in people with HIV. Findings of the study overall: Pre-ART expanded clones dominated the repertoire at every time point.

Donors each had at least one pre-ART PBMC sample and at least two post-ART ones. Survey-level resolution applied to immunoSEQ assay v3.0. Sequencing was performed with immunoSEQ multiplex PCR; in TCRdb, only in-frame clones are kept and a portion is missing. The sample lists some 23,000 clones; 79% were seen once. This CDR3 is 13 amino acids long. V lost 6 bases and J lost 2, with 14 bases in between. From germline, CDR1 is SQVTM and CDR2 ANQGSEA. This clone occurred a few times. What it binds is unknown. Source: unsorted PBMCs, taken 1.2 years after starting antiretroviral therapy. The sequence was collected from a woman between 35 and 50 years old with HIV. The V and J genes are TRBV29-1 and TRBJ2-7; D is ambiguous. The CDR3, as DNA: TGCAGCGTCAAAAAGGAAGGCCCCTACGAGCAGTACTTC. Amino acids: CSVKKEGPYEQYF.